This T cell receptor (beta chain) is drawn from a study of blood T cell repertoires in COVID-19. Looking at the study overall: Acute and convalescent COVID-19 specimens originated in the United States, Italy and Spain. Nucleic acid was either cDNA or gDNA, and it came from T cells, B-cell-depleted T cells, or PBMCs.

The authors' processing: Amplified reference gene primers provided the basis for estimating nucleated cell counts. Data came from immunoSEQ multiplex PCR; TCRdb stores just in-frame clones and leaves some out. V and J calls and clone size follow that table, whereas D and trimming were derived from the DNA. The profile shows approximately 89,000 clones, more than 80% of them singletons. This clone was seen only a few times. This sequence was found in a human donor in a cohort sampled during active COVID-19. Input material: peripheral blood.

The CDR3 DNA is TGCGCCAGCAGAAGCGTCGGGAGCAAGCGCTACACCTTC. It yields the protein CASRSVGSKRYTF. The chain has TRBV4-1 and TRBJ1-2; the D is unclear. The V gene's germline CDR1 is MGHRA and CDR2 YSYEKL. The CDR3 extends over 13 amino acids. The ends were cut back, 6 bases at V and 9 bases at J, with 17 bases in the middle.